This entry describes one TCR beta chain. Its antigen is still unknown. Treatment noted: around 19 received Ad26.COV2.S at low or high dose, single or two shots; five or six received placebo; per-sample allocation not given. The study sampled participants on day 63 after the first vaccine or placebo injection. Boston supplied an adult donor aged 18-55 years. An Ad26 vector expressing Wuhan-strain SARS-CoV-2 spike constituted the vaccine. This CDR3 has 14 amino acids. CDR1 and CDR2 (germline): SGHKS, YYEKEE (reference sequence). V was clipped by 1 base and J by 6 bases, with 8 bases between them. The data stem from a study of Ad26.COV2.S vaccination and SARS-CoV-2 variants. In the study overall: Ad26.COV2.S, an intramuscular injection, was given once or twice 56 days apart.

Some clones are missing from TCRdb's copy, which holds only in-frame ones; the method was immunoSEQ multiplex PCR. The data show some 640,000 clones, around 89% seen once. Points from the study as a whole: There was a possibility that the TCR breadth and depth analyses underestimated total T cell responses.

The clonotype was recovered from a person aged 18 to 65 who received the Ad26.COV2.S COVID-19 vaccine or a placebo. This specimen was peripheral blood, taken in a trial of Ad26.COV2.S vaccine versus placebo. V is TRBV5-5 and J is TRBJ1-6; tentative D call: TRBD1 (6 bases). The CDR3 region has the DNA TGTGCCAGCAGCTTGTCAGGGGCTAATTCACCCCTCCACTTT. Amino acid sequence: CASSLSGANSPLHF.